A single T cell receptor beta chain is shown here with its context. This entry is derived from a study of blood T cell repertoires in COVID-19. Study-level background: The cDNA or gDNA used as material had been derived from T cells, B-cell-depleted T cells, or PBMCs.

The CDR3 sequence is 11 residues long. Germline V CDR1 and CDR2: DFQATT, SNEGSKA (reference sequence). The V end lost 6 bases, the J end lost 5 bases, and 10 bases lay between the germline ends. The method was immunoSEQ multiplex PCR; TCRdb's version includes in-frame clones alone and lacks a portion of them. Here the sample spans approximately 300,000 clones, 70% to 90% being singletons. This clonotype was obtained from a woman in her twenties or thirties who had recovered from COVID-19. The specimen sequenced was PBMCs or T cells enriched from blood (not recorded which). The V call is TRBV20-1, the J call TRBJ1-2, with D possibly TRBD1 on 5 matching bases. The CDR3 loop reads CSAHQGYGYTF. CDR3 DNA sequence: TGCAGTGCACACCAGGGTTATGGCTACACCTTC.